This passage covers 32 T cell receptor beta chains from one sample sequenced in a study of T cells in Graves' hyperthyroidism and ophthalmopathy (dated by TCRdb to 2018 to 2020). The method behind the library was multiplex PCR. Instrument used: Illumina HiSeq 2000. The TCR beta CDR3 regions were amplified from RNA transcripts. A first-round RT-PCR of the TCR CDR3 used the HTBI primer set with the Qiagen OneStep RT-PCR kit. TCRdb reprocessing: public reads trimmed at Q25 with fastp, clones called with MiXCR, in-frame beta chains kept. CDR3 protein sequences are deduplicated, and each keeps its most common genes and DNA. This sample comprises hundreds of thousands of distinct CDR3 sequences, roughly 14% of them detected only once. In total, the top ten clones hold less than 15% of the sample. The specimen sequenced was blood. These receptor sequences come from a man younger than 35 with Graves' ophthalmopathy.

This clonotype was observed a handful of times. The chain uses TRBV18 and TRBJ2-1; TRBD2 is a possible D gene (6 bases). CDR1 and CDR2 from the germline V gene are KGHSH and LQKENI. The CDR3 sequence is 15 residues long. V was clipped by 6 bases and J by 3 bases, with 15 bases between them. DNA for the CDR3: TGTGCCAGCTCTCTCCGGGACTTTTACTACAATGAGCAGTTCTTC. Translation gives CASSLRDFYYNEQFF.

A few counts support this clonotype. This chain joins TRBV6-1 and TRBJ1-4; 8 bases align to TRBD1. This CDR3 has 14 residues. V was pared by 4 bases and J by 8 bases, with 6 bases of the junction left unmatched. In germline, CDR1 is MNHNS, CDR2 SASEGT. The CDR3 protein is CASSVTGDFEKLFF. The DNA of the CDR3 is TGTGCCAGCAGTGTGACAGGGGATTTCGAAAAACTGTTTTTT.

This clonotype was counted ten times or more. The chain employs TRBV7-9 and TRBJ2-7, with D possibly being TRBD2 (6 bases). Trimming stripped 5 bases from V and 3 bases from J, with 14 bases between. CDR1 and CDR2 (germline): SEHNR, FQNEAQ (reference sequence). This CDR3 has 14 amino acids. The DNA of the CDR3 is TGTGCCAGCAGCCTCGCTAGCGTAGACTACGAGCAGTACTTC. Protein sequence: CASSLASVDYEQYF.

This chain's CDR3 is CASSQDQGAAGSPLHF. For the CDR3, the DNA is TGTGCCAGCAGCCAAGATCAGGGGGCGGCAGGCTCACCCCTCCACTTT. This chain links TRBV4-2 with TRBJ1-6; the match to TRBD1 covers 8 bases. CDR1 is LGHNA, CDR2 YNFKEQ, per germline. V trimming: 0 bases; J trimming: 10 bases; junction bases outside the gene matches: 8. This CDR3 region has 16 residues.

This clonotype was seen repeatedly, ten times or more. V gene TRBV10-2 combines with J gene TRBJ2-5; 10 bases are a match to TRBD2. The CDR3 runs 14 residues. V was clipped by 2 bases and J by 5 bases; unmatched bases: 2. Germline V gives CDR1 WSHSY, CDR2 SAAADI. The CDR3 sequence: CASSETSGVETQYF. The CDR3 coding sequence is TGCGCCAGCAGTGAGACTAGCGGGGTTGAGACCCAGTACTTC.

There are many counts of this clonotype. This rearrangement joins TRBV30 to TRBJ2-5; no definite D call. The germline V and J ends were trimmed by 0 bases and 1 base, with 6 bases remaining between them. From germline, CDR1 is GTSNPN and CDR2 SVGIG (reference sequence). The CDR3 extends over 13 amino acids. Written as DNA, the CDR3 is TGTGCCTGGAGTGTGAATATCCAAGAGACCCAGTACTTC. Translating gives CAWSVNIQETQYF. Filled out from reference TRBV30 and TRBJ2-5, the complete variable domain reads SQTIHQWPATLVQPVGSPLSLECTVEGTSNPNLYWYRQAAGRGLQLLFYSVGIGQISSEVPQNLSASRPQDRQFILSSKKLLLSDSGFYLCAWSVNIQETQYFGPGTRLLVL.

The chain couples TRBV18 to TRBJ1-6; D is ambiguous. The CDR3 length is 15 residues. Looked up from germline, CDR1 is KGHSH and CDR2 is LQKENI. V was pared by 3 bases and J by 4 bases, with 10 bases between. The CDR3 DNA follows: TGTGCCAGCTCACCCGGGTCGACTTATAATTCACCCCTCCACTTT. It translates to CASSPGSTYNSPLHF.

The chain couples TRBV6-5 to TRBJ2-1; D is uncertain. Trimming cost V 3 bases and J 5 bases, with 14 bases left between them. Germline-derived CDR1 and CDR2 are MNHEY and SVGAGI. The CDR3 contains 15 residues. The chain's CDR3 is CASSYGPALNNEQFF. The CDR3 bases are TGTGCCAGCAGTTATGGGCCAGCCCTCAACAATGAGCAGTTCTTC.

The table lists this clonotype with a few counts. The chain links TRBV19 to TRBJ2-1; D not certain. The germline V gene encodes CDR1 LNHDA and CDR2 SQIVND (reference sequence). The V end was cut by 3 bases, the J end by 3 bases, with 15 bases between. This CDR3 region has 16 residues. The CDR3 DNA reads as TGTGCCAGTAGTATGCCCTCCCGAAGCTTCTACAATGAGCAGTTCTTC. Translating it yields CASSMPSRSFYNEQFF.

V usage is TRBV6-1 and J usage is TRBJ2-2; the D gene could be TRBD1 or TRBD2 (5 bases each). This CDR3 spans 15 amino acids. CDR1 MNHNS and CDR2 SASEGT come from the germline V gene. Trimming left V 6 bases short and J 4 bases short, with 15 bases between. CDR3 sequence: CASRKGRLLTGELFF. For the CDR3, the DNA is TGTGCCAGCAGGAAGGGACGGCTTCTCACCGGGGAGCTGTTTTTT.

This clonotype was seen ten or more times. The rearrangement links TRBV6-2 or TRBV6-3 to TRBJ2-7; possibly TRBD1 for D (6 bases). Germline-derived CDR1 and CDR2 are MNHEY and SVGEGT. The CDR3 consists of 16 residues. Trimming shortened V by 5 bases and J by 6 bases, and 23 bases separated the two germline ends. The CDR3 nucleotides read TGTGCCAGCAGTATCACACCGGGACAAAGTATTGGCGAGCAGTACTTC. Protein sequence: CASSITPGQSIGEQYF.

The V gene is TRBV4-1, the J gene TRBJ2-2; TRBD2 aligns across 10 bases. V shed 0 bases, J shed 2 bases, and the junction held 6 bases outside the gene matches. Germline V lookup: CDR1 MGHRA, CDR2 YSYEKL. This CDR3 has 18 residues. The CDR3: CASSQDDTSGVNTGELFF. CDR3 nucleotide sequence: TGCGCCAGCAGCCAAGATGATACTAGCGGGGTCAACACCGGGGAGCTGTTTTTT.

This clonotype was found many times. The chain links TRBV12-3 or TRBV12-4 to TRBJ1-1; possible D gene TRBD1, 6 bases. The CDR3 consists of 13 residues. With 6 bases removed from V and 5 bases from J, the gap between germline ends came to 13 bases. The CDR3 DNA reads as TGTGCCAGCAGGGCAACAGGGAGAACTGAAGCTTTCTTT. Translated: CASRATGRTEAFF.

This clonotype was seen ten or more times. The chain links TRBV13 to TRBJ1-6; perhaps TRBD1 as D (5 bases). CDR1 PRHDT and CDR2 FYEKMQ come from the germline V gene (reference sequence). This CDR3 spans 15 amino acids. V was cut by 3 bases and J by 0 bases, with 6 bases left in between. In DNA form, the CDR3 reads TGTGCCAGCAGCTTCACAGGCTCCTATAATTCACCCCTCCACTTT. This sequence encodes CASSFTGSYNSPLHF.

This clonotype showed up many times. This sequence joins TRBV27 and TRBJ1-4; D is unclear. Germline V gene data show CDR1 as MNHEY and CDR2 as SMNVEV (reference sequence). V was pared by 6 bases and J by 8 bases, with 16 bases between. The CDR3 runs 14 residues. Written as DNA, the CDR3 is TGTGCCAGCAGGCGGACTGTCCGAGAAGAAAAACTGTTTTTT. It translates to CASRRTVREEKLFF.

This clonotype was seen ten or more times. V gene TRBV11-2 combines with J gene TRBJ2-7; 8 bases line up with TRBD2. This CDR3 contains 16 residues. Germline-derived CDR1 and CDR2 are SGHAT and FQNNGV. Trimming removed 5 bases from V and 2 bases from J; junction bases left unmatched: 11. The CDR3 protein is CASSTLAGTAAYEQYF. CDR3 nucleotides: TGTGCCAGCAGCACGTTAGCGGGGACCGCCGCCTACGAGCAGTACTTC. Full variable domain (missing parts from reference TRBV11-2 and TRBJ2-7): EAGVAQSPRYKIIEKRQSVAFWCNPISGHATLYWYQQILGQGPKLLIQFQNNGVVDDSQLPKDRFSAERLKGVDSTLKIQPAKLEDSAVYLCASSTLAGTAAYEQYFGPGTRLTVT.

This clonotype was counted ten times or more. The rearrangement uses TRBV20-1 and TRBJ1-1, with 7 positions matching TRBD1. V shed 3 bases and J 1 base; nucleotides not matched to a gene: 2. This CDR3 contains 13 residues. CDR1 and CDR2 (germline): DFQATT, SNEGSKA (reference sequence). CDR3 in DNA: TGCAGTGCTAGGGGACAGCAGAACACTGAAGCTTTCTTT. This gives the protein CSARGQQNTEAFF.

About this clonotype: A read error is possible here, since a much larger clone lies one base away. CDR3 sequence (DNA): TGCAGTGCTACCCCAGGACTAGCGGGAGCCCACGGGCAGTACTTC. Encoded protein: CSATPGLAGAHGQYF. The chain joins TRBV20-1 to TRBJ2-7, with TRBD2 matching over 13 bases. With 4 bases clipped from V and 9 bases from J, the junction kept 12 bases outside the gene matches. CDR3 length equals 15 residues. Germline assignment: CDR1 DFQATT and CDR2 SNEGSKA (reference sequence).

This clonotype was found many times. The chain combines TRBV11-3 with TRBJ2-7; D is unclear. Trimming pared 4 bases from V and 3 bases from J, leaving 10 bases between. The germline CDR1 and CDR2 sequences are SGHNT and YENEEA. The CDR3 sequence is 13 residues long. The CDR3 bases are TGTGCCAGCAGCTCCAGAAGCGACTACGAGCAGTACTTC. Residues: CASSSRSDYEQYF.

This clonotype has ten or more counts. The rearrangement joins TRBV12-3 or TRBV12-4 to TRBJ2-5, with 7 bases fitting TRBD1. Trimming removed 5 bases from V and 1 base from J; junction bases left unmatched: 4. The CDR3 length is 14 residues. Here the CDR3 reads CASSLRTGQETQYF. Written as DNA, the CDR3 is TGTGCCAGCAGTCTAAGGACAGGCCAAGAGACCCAGTACTTC.

There are many counts of this clonotype. The rearrangement joins TRBV14 to TRBJ2-3, with 10 bases identical to TRBD2. V lost 3 bases to trimming and J lost 2 bases; unmatched junction nucleotides: 5. The CDR3 runs 16 residues. Germline V CDR1 and CDR2: SGHDN, FVKESK. This CDR3 is CASSHWTSGNTDTQYF. CDR3 coding DNA: TGTGCCAGCAGCCATTGGACTAGCGGAAACACAGATACGCAGTATTTT.

This clonotype was found many times. The V gene is TRBV12-3 or TRBV12-4, the J gene TRBJ2-1, with TRBD2 matching over 11 bases. The CDR3 is 15 amino acids. With 6 bases clipped from V and 7 bases from J, the junction kept 8 bases outside the gene matches. This chain's CDR3 is CASRPTSGSHNEQFF. The CDR3 DNA follows: TGTGCCAGCAGGCCAACTAGCGGGAGCCATAATGAGCAGTTCTTC.

This clonotype was seen many times. The rearrangement uses TRBV7-9 and TRBJ2-7, with a tentative D call TRBD2 (5 bases). With 6 bases removed from V and 4 bases from J, the gap between germline ends came to 19 bases. The CDR3 consists of 15 residues. Per germline, CDR1 SEHNR and CDR2 FQNEAQ (reference sequence). The CDR3 coding sequence is TGTGCCAGCAGTTCAAGTCCGGGGAACTCGTACGAGCAGTACTTC. Translating it yields CASSSSPGNSYEQYF. The full variable domain, with the rest looked up from reference TRBV7-9 and TRBJ2-7, is DTGVSQNPRHKITKRGQNVTFRCDPISEHNRLYWYRQTLGQGPEFLTYFQNEAQLEKSRLLSDRFSAERPKGSFSTLEIQRTEQGDSAMYLCASSSSPGNSYEQYFGPGTRLTVT.

This clonotype was seen repeatedly, ten times or more. The rearrangement uses TRBV2 and TRBJ1-5; D not resolved. CDR1 is SNHLY and CDR2 is FYNNEI in the germline V gene. V lost 0 bases and J lost 7, with 19 bases in between. This CDR3 is built from 17 residues. The CDR3 spells CASSEAHKRVSNQPQHF. The DNA for the CDR3 is TGTGCCAGCAGTGAAGCCCATAAGAGGGTTTCCAACCAGCCCCAGCATTTT.

This clonotype was found a few times. The chain combines TRBV6-1 with TRBJ2-7; no firm D call. The V end lost 8 bases, the J end lost 4 bases, and 15 bases lay between the germline ends. CDR3 length: 13 residues. Germline loops: CDR1 MNHNS, CDR2 SASEGT. CDR3 in amino acids: CASGNVKVYEQYF. The CDR3 coding sequence is TGTGCCAGCGGGAACGTGAAGGTGTACGAGCAGTACTTC.

In this sample, this clonotype turned up many times. The V and J genes are TRBV3-1 and TRBJ1-1; D gene ambiguous. The germline CDR1 and CDR2 sequences are LGHDT and YNNKEL (reference sequence). V lost 4 bases to trimming and J lost 0 bases, with 9 bases between them. This CDR3 comprises 14 residues. This CDR3 reads CASSRAAMNTEAFF. In DNA, the CDR3 is TGTGCCAGCAGCCGGGCAGCCATGAACACTGAAGCTTTCTTT.

Of note for this clonotype: Just one base apart from a much larger clone, this may be a read error. This chain links TRBV2 with TRBJ2-7; TRBD2 matches at 11 bases. CDR1 SNHLY and CDR2 FYNNEI come from the germline V gene. This CDR3 has 15 residues. CDR3: CGSSETSGRSYEQYF. The CDR3 region has the DNA TGTGGCAGCAGTGAAACTAGCGGGAGATCCTACGAGCAGTACTTC.

In this sample, this clonotype turned up many times. The chain has TRBV20-1 and TRBJ2-1; the match to TRBD2 covers 8 bases. Germline CDR1 is DFQATT and CDR2 is SNEGSKA (reference sequence). J lost 8 bases, V lost 7 bases, and 10 bases had no gene match. This CDR3 spans 13 amino acids. CDR3 region: CSETGTGGDEQFF. CDR3 nucleotides: TGCAGTGAAACGGGAACGGGAGGGGATGAGCAGTTCTTC.

This clonotype was detected ten times or more. The V gene is TRBV6-6, the J gene TRBJ1-1; the D is unclear. The V and J ends lost 1 base and 4 bases respectively, with 7 bases between them. This CDR3 is 13 amino acids long. Per the germline V gene, CDR1 is MNHNY and CDR2 is SVGAGI (reference sequence). The CDR3 here is CASSYFEATEAFF. Here the CDR3 DNA reads TGTGCCAGCAGTTACTTTGAGGCCACTGAAGCTTTCTTT.

The table lists this clonotype with many counts. The rearrangement joins TRBV11-2 to TRBJ1-4, with no clear D. Germline V CDR1 and CDR2: SGHAT, FQNNGV. The CDR3 is made up of 13 amino acids. Trimming removed 7 bases from V and 8 bases from J, with 14 bases in between. This CDR3 is CASTNRATEKLFF. CDR3 coding DNA: TGTGCCAGCACTAACCGGGCAACGGAAAAACTGTTTTTT.

This clonotype was observed many times. The chain uses TRBV27 and TRBJ1-2; TRBD1 might be the D (5 bases). V gave up 6 bases and J gave up 4 bases, with 9 bases separating them. CDR3 size: 12 residues. CDR1 and CDR2 (germline): MNHEY, SMNVEV (reference sequence). The CDR3 DNA follows: TGTGCCAGCAGGGACACAAGCTATGGCTACACCTTC. As protein: CASRDTSYGYTF.

This clonotype was recorded at least ten times. This chain joins TRBV6-1 and TRBJ2-5; TRBD1 matches 9 bases. CDR1 and CDR2 from the germline V gene are MNHNS and SASEGT. The V and J ends lost 5 bases and 6 bases, in that order; junction bases with no gene match: 10. This CDR3 comprises 15 residues. The CDR3: CASSPGTGFGKTQYF. CDR3 nucleotide sequence: TGTGCCAGCAGTCCCGGGACAGGGTTTGGAAAGACCCAGTACTTC.